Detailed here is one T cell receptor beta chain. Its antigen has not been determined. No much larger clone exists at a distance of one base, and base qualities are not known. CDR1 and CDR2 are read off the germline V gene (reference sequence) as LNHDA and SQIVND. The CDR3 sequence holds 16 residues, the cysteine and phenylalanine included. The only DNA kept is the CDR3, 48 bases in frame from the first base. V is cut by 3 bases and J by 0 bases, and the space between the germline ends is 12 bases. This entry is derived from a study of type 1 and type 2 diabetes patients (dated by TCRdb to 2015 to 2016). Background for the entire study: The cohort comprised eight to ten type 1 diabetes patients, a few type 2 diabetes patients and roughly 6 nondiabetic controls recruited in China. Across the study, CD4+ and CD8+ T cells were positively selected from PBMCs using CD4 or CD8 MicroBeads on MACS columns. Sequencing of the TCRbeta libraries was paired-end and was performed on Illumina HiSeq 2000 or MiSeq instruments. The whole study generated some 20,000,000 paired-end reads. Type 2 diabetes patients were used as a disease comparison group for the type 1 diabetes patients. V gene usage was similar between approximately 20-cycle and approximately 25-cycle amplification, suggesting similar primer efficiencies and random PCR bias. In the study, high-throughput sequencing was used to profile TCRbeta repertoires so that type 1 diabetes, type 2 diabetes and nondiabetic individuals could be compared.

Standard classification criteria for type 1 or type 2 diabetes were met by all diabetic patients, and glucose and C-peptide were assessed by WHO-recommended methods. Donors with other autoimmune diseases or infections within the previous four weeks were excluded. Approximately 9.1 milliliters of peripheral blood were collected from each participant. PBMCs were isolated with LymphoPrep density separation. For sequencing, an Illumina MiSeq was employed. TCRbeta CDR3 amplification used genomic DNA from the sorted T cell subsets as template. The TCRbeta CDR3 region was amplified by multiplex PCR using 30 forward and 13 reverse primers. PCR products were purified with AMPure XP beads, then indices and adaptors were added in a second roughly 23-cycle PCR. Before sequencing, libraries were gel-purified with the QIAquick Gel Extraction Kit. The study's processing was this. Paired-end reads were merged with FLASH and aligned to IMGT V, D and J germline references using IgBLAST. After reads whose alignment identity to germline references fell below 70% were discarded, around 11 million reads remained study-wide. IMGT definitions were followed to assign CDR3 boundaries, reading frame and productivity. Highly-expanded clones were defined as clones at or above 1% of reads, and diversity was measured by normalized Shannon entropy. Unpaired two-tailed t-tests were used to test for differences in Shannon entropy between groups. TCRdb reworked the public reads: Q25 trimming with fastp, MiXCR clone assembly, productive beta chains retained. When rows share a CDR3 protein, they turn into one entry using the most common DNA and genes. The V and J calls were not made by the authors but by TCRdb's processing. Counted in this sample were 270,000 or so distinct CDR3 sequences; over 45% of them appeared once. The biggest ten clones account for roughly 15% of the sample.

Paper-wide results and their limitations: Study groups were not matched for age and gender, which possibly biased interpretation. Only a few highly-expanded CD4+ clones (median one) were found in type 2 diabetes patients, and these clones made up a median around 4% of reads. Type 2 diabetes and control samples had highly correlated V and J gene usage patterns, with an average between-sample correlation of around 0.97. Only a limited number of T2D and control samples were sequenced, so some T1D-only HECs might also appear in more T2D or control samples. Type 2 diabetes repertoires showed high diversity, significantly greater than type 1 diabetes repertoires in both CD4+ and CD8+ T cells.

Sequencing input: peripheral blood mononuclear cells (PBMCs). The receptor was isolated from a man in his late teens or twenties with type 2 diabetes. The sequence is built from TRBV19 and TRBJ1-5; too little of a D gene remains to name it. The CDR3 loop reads CASSIRRENSNQPQHF. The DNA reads TGTGCCAGTAGTATCCGCCGGGAGAATAGCAATCAGCCCCAGCATTTT.